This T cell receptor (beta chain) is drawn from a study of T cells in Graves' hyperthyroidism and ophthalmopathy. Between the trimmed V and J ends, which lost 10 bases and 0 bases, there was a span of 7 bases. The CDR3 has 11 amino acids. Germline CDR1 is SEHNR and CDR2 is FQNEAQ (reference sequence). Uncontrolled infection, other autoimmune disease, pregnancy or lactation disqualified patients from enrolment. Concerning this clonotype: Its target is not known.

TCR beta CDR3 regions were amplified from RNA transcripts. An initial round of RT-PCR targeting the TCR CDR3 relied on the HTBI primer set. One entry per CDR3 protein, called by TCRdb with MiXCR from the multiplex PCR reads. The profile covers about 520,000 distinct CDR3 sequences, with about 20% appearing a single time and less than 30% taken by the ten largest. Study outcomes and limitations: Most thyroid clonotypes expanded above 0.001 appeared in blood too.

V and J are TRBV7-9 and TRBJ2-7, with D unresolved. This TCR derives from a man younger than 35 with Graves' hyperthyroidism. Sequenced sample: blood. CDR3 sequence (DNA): TGTGCCACCCAGAGCTCCTACGAGCAGTACTTC. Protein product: CATQSSYEQYF.